The 14 T cell receptor beta chains in this list originate from one sample, sequenced in a study of graft-versus-host responses after intestinal transplantation. Their antigens remain unidentified. Sequenced by immunoSEQ multiplex PCR; TCRdb stores in-frame clones only, minus some. The table includes around 71,000 clones, 85% to 95% detected once. The source was unstimulated CD8+ T cells sorted from spleen or lymph node cells, collected before intestinal transplant. The receptors were gathered from a human donor who received an intestinal transplant.

This chain uses TRBV4-1 with TRBJ2-7; D ambiguous. Germline CDR1 is MGHRA and CDR2 is YSYEKL. This CDR3 is 11 amino acids long. The V and J ends lost 4 bases and 5 bases respectively, with 6 bases between them. CDR3 sequence (DNA): TGCGCCAGCAGCCTTACGAACGAGCAGTACTTC. It translates to CASSLTNEQYF.

A note on this clone: The same CDR3 also results from other DNA sequences found in this sample. The chain combines TRBV19 with TRBJ2-2; 7 nucleotides match TRBD1. V was clipped by 6 bases and J by 5 bases; unmatched bases: 6. Per germline, CDR1 LNHDA and CDR2 SQIVND (reference sequence). The length of the CDR3 is 14 residues. The CDR3 DNA reads TGTGCCAGTAGAAAGACAGGGTCAACCGGGGAGCTGTTTTTT. It translates to CASRKTGSTGELFF. Combining the CDR3 with reference TRBV19 and TRBJ2-2 gives the whole variable domain DGGITQSPKYLFRKEGQNVTLSCEQNLNHDAMYWYRQDPGQGLRLIYYSQIVNDFQKGDIAEGYSVSREKKESFPLTVTSAQKNPTAFYLCASRKTGSTGELFFGEGSRLTVL.

The chain recombines TRBV28 with TRBJ2-7; D gene uncertain. Trimming took 2 bases from V and 5 from J, leaving 7 bases between them. Germline values: CDR1 MDHEN, CDR2 SYDVKM. The CDR3 has 12 residues. The CDR3 nucleotides read TGTGCCAGCAGTTTAGTTGGGGACGAGCAGTACTTC. This translates into CASSLVGDEQYF. The variable domain in full, with the rest retrieved from reference TRBV28 and TRBJ2-7, is DVKVTQSSRYLVKRTGEKVFLECVQDMDHENMFWYRQDPGLGLRLIYFSYDVKMKEKGDIPEGYSVSREKKERFSLILESASTNQTSMYLCASSLVGDEQYFGPGTRLTVT.

This sequence joins TRBV27 and TRBJ2-7; 9 nucleotides agree with TRBD2. V was clipped by 4 bases and J by 4 bases; unmatched bases: 2. CDR1 is MNHEY and CDR2 is SMNVEV in the germline V gene (reference sequence). The CDR3 has 13 residues. The CDR3, as DNA: TGTGCCAGCAGTTGGCTAGCGGGATACGAGCAGTACTTC. This sequence encodes CASSWLAGYEQYF.

J is TRBJ2-3 and V is TRBV29-1; no definite D call. The CDR3 spans 14 residues. The germline gives CDR1 SQVTM, CDR2 ANQGSEA. The V end lost 0 bases, the J end lost 5 bases, and 12 bases lay between the germline ends. The CDR3 loop is CSVEEAGYGDTQYF. CDR3 coding DNA: TGCAGCGTTGAAGAGGCCGGGTACGGAGATACGCAGTATTTT.

The chain recombines TRBV6-1 with TRBJ2-1, with unresolved D. CDR1 and CDR2 (germline): MNHNS, SASEGT. The germline V and J ends were trimmed by 4 bases and 10 bases, with 11 bases remaining between them. CDR3 length: 12 residues. This chain's CDR3 is CASSGLLTEQFF. The CDR3 DNA reads as TGTGCCAGCAGTGGTCTTCTGACCGAGCAGTTCTTC.

This clone occurred once. The chain carries TRBV12-5 and TRBJ2-3; no reliable D call. This CDR3 is built from 12 residues. Germline loops: CDR1 LGHNT, CDR2 FRNRAP. V lost 9 bases and J lost 0, with 7 bases in between. The CDR3 is CARGRSTDTQYF. The CDR3, as DNA: TGTGCTAGGGGCCGAAGCACAGATACGCAGTATTTT.

The CDR3: CASRKTSGALQETQYF. The DNA of the CDR3 is TGTGCCAGCAGGAAGACTAGCGGGGCCCTCCAAGAGACCCAGTACTTC. V and J are TRBV27 and TRBJ2-5; 11 nucleotides match TRBD2. J was trimmed by 1 base and V by 6 bases; bases with no gene match: 7. Germline V lookup: CDR1 MNHEY, CDR2 SMNVEV (reference sequence). The CDR3 has 16 residues.

This rearrangement joins TRBV5-1 to TRBJ2-3; D may be TRBD1 (6 bases). Germline loops: CDR1 SGHRS, CDR2 YFSETQ. The CDR3 length is 13 residues. Trimming took off 4 bases at V and 4 bases at J, with 10 bases between the two ends. The DNA of the CDR3 is TGCGCCAGCAGCCCGGACAGTTCAGATACGCAGTATTTT. It specifies CASSPDSSDTQYF.

The chain is built from TRBV11-1 and TRBJ2-2; TRBD1 agrees at 7 bases. Trimming removed 6 bases from V and 6 bases from J; junction bases left unmatched: 10. This CDR3 has 15 amino acids. Germline values: CDR1 SGHAT, CDR2 FQDESV (reference sequence). CDR3 nucleotide sequence: TGTGCCAGCAGGCAACGACAGGGTACCTCCGGGGAGCTGTTTTTT. Protein sequence: CASRQRQGTSGELFF.

The chain uses TRBV11-2 and TRBJ2-2, with unresolved D. The CDR3 covers 18 residues. Per germline, CDR1 SGHAT and CDR2 FQNNGV. V lost 0 bases to trimming and J lost 0 bases, with 14 bases between them. The CDR3 nucleotides are TGTGCCAGCAGCTTAGATCTCCTGGTCGCAGCGAACACCGGGGAGCTGTTTTTT. It translates to CASSLDLLVAANTGELFF.

The CDR3 sequence: CASSSIEEEQFF. As DNA, the CDR3 is TGTGCCAGCAGCTCAATCGAGGAGGAGCAGTTCTTC. The chain carries TRBV7-9 and TRBJ2-1; D call uncertain. The CDR3 length is 12 residues. Germline V lookup: CDR1 SEHNR, CDR2 FQNEAQ (reference sequence). Trimming stripped 4 bases from V and 10 bases from J, with 11 bases between.

This sequence joins TRBV7-9 and TRBJ2-2; tentative D call: TRBD1 (5 bases). V shed 5 bases and J shed 4 bases, with 14 bases lying between them. The CDR3 totals 15 residues. Germline loops: CDR1 SEHNR, CDR2 FQNEAQ (reference sequence). CDR3 coding DNA: TGTGCCAGCAGCCCCAGGGCCATCTCCACCGGGGAGCTGTTTTTT. Translation: CASSPRAISTGELFF.

J is TRBJ2-7 and V is TRBV18; maybe TRBD2 (5 bases). CDR3 size: 13 residues. CDR1 and CDR2 from the germline V gene are KGHSH and LQKENI. V gave up 1 base and J gave up 3 bases, with 7 bases separating them. The CDR3 spells CASSPRGIYEQYF. The CDR3 nucleotides read TGTGCCAGCTCACCACGAGGGATCTACGAGCAGTACTTC.